This record covers a single T cell receptor (beta chain). What it binds is not known. This record belongs to a study of Tregs in tolerant kidney transplant recipients. Notes on the study in general: This study did not directly address biological reproducibility. Tregs expanded with activated donor B cells seemed most donor-specific.

Profiling relied on immunoSEQ multiplex PCR, and the TCRdb table lists in-frame clones only, not all of them. The sample lists roughly 52,000 clones, 91% occurring once. Related graft donors supplied nonmyeloablative bone marrow transplants, and mixed chimerism was transient. CD4+CD25+CD127- Tregs, CD4+CD25- non-Tregs, CD4 and CD8 cells were sorted. The TCR was taken from a human patient who received a combined kidney and bone marrow transplant. The graft donor may have contributed some T cells. The specimen comprised CD8+ T cells from blood (PBMCs), sampled 24 months after the transplant.

The CDR3 coding sequence is TGTGCCAGTAGTATAGGGTCCGGGGTTCTGAACGAGCAGTACTTC. Its protein is CASSIGSGVLNEQYF. The chain employs TRBV19 and TRBJ2-7; D may be TRBD2 (5 bases). The CDR3 is 15 amino acids. Germline V lookup: CDR1 LNHDA, CDR2 SQIVND (reference sequence). Trimming removed 1 base at V and 5 bases at J, with 15 bases between.